This is a list of T cell receptor beta chains from one sample in a study of blood T cell repertoires in COVID-19. Profiled with immunoSEQ multiplex PCR; TCRdb holds only in-frame clones, not every one. The data show under 250,000 clones, with about 79% seen just once and about 3.3% held by the top ten. Sequenced sample: PBMCs or T cells enriched from blood (not recorded which). These receptors came from a woman aged 55-69 years who had recovered from COVID-19. The CDR3 runs from the conserved cysteine through the conserved F or W. The order of the fields is D gene, clone size, J gene, V gene, CDR3 protein, CDR3 DNA. The D gene is left open where the match is weak. Size is stated for part of the rows, as once, few or many counts, or as a class when the clone is expanded.

-,-,TRBJ1-6,TRBV5-1,CASSLTQGDNSPLHF,TGCGCCAGCAGCTTGACACAGGGTGATAATTCACCCCTCCACTTT
-,many,TRBJ1-5,TRBV7-9,CASSPTESGNQPQHF,TGTGCCAGCAGCCCGACAGAGTCGGGCAATCAGCCCCAGCATTTT
-,-,TRBJ2-3,TRBV2,CASSEYRQASTDTQYF,TGTGCCAGCAGTGAATATCGGCAGGCTAGCACAGATACGCAGTATTTT
TRBD2,few,TRBJ2-5,TRBV6-5,CASSNSWAGGETQYF,TGTGCCAGCAGTAACTCATGGGCGGGGGGAGAGACCCAGTACTTC
-,-,TRBJ1-3,TRBV29-1,CSVAGYGNTIYF,TGCAGCGTTGCAGGGTACGGAAACACCATATATTTT
TRBD1,-,TRBJ1-2,TRBV11-2,CASSPGGYGYTF,TGTGCCAGCAGCCCAGGGGGATACGGCTACACCTTC
-,-,TRBJ2-6,TRBV9,CASRNSLSGANVLTF,TGTGCCAGCCGCAACTCCCTCTCTGGGGCCAACGTCCTGACTTTC
-,-,TRBJ1-6,TRBV7-9,CASSLDPGGSNSPLHF,TGTGCCAGCAGCTTAGACCCCGGGGGTTCCAATTCACCCCTCCACTTT
-,once,TRBJ1-5,TRBV6-6,CASSLTGGGNQPQHF,TGTGCCAGCAGTCTTACGGGTGGTGGCAATCAGCCCCAGCATTTT
-,-,TRBJ2-1,TRBV6-5,CASSRTTSWREQFF,TGTGCCAGCAGTCGAACTACCTCATGGAGAGAGCAGTTCTTC
-,-,TRBJ1-2,TRBV3-1/TRBV3-2,CASSQDLVPGGYTF,TGTGCCAGCAGCCAAGATCTAGTCCCCGGAGGCTACACCTTC
-,-,TRBJ1-1,TRBV5-4,CASSLDTNTEAFF,TGTGCCAGCAGCTTGGACACGAACACTGAAGCTTTCTTT
-,-,TRBJ1-2,TRBV10-3,CAIRDTSNYGYTF,TGTGCCATCAGGGACACCTCTAACTATGGCTACACCTTC
TRBD1,-,TRBJ1-4,TRBV7-2,CASSSHRGRTNEKLFF,TGTGCCAGCAGCTCGCACAGGGGGCGGACTAATGAAAAACTGTTTTTT
TRBD1,-,TRBJ2-5,TRBV7-6,CASISGTGLQETQYF,TGTGCCAGCATCTCCGGGACAGGGTTACAAGAGACCCAGTACTTC
-,few,TRBJ2-1,TRBV13,CASSLVGREGWNEQFF,TGTGCCAGCAGCTTAGTGGGCAGGGAAGGTTGGAATGAGCAGTTCTTC
-,-,TRBJ1-2,TRBV6-5,CASRMGLEGAGYTF,TGTGCCAGCAGAATGGGCCTCGAGGGCGCTGGCTACACCTTC
TRBD2,-,TRBJ2-3,TRBV18,CASSPGLAGEADTQYF,TGTGCCAGCTCACCTGGACTAGCGGGAGAGGCAGATACGCAGTATTTT
TRBD2,-,TRBJ2-2,TRBV19,CASSTPLAVWTGELFF,TGTGCCAGTAGTACTCCACTAGCGGTCTGGACCGGGGAGCTGTTTTTT
-,-,TRBJ2-5,TRBV5-6,CASSSQGMETQYF,TGTGCCAGCAGTTCCCAGGGGATGGAGACCCAGTACTTC
-,-,TRBJ2-5,TRBV10-3,CAISDQDSYQETQYF,TGTGCCATCAGTGATCAGGACAGTTATCAAGAGACCCAGTACTTC
TRBD2,-,TRBJ2-2,TRBV5-1,CASSVGLAGGLPNTGELFF,TGCGCCAGCAGCGTGGGACTAGCGGGGGGATTACCGAACACCGGGGAGCTGTTTTTT